The T cell receptor beta chain under discussion was sequenced for a study of blood T cells in healthy people across ages. General study findings and limits: Estimated diversity, derived from one million T cells, was regarded as an underestimate. As age increased, TCR beta diversity per million T cells fell in a roughly linear fashion.

The CDR3 contains 16 residues. The V and J ends lost 0 bases and 3 bases respectively, with 12 bases between them. Germline V gene data show CDR1 as LGHNA and CDR2 as YNFKEQ. A J-beta primer mix and a sample-barcoded 5' primer were used in a second PCR of roughly 6 to 11 cycles. In TCRdb, the 5' RACE reads were re-called with MiXCR into one record per CDR3 protein. The table lists about 500,000 distinct CDR3 sequences, around 24% of them singletons, with just over 8.5% in the top ten. This clonotype was picked up a small number of times. Its cognate antigen is unknown. The sample was also reused in another study, on T cells of mothers and their children. That source reports: The donor cohort consisted of three healthy Caucasian mothers and their six children.

Sequences were obtained from blood. The sequence derives from a boy aged 5 to 17 in good health. The chain combines TRBV4-2 with TRBJ1-5; D unresolved. This CDR3 is CASSQEGLAVNQPQHF. The CDR3 nucleotides are TGTGCCAGCAGCCAAGAAGGTTTGGCAGTCAATCAGCCCCAGCATTTT.